These 15 T cell receptor beta chains share one sample of origin, sequenced in a study of neurological immune-mediated disorders. TCRdb processed the 5' RACE reads anew with MiXCR; each CDR3 protein has one entry. The sample includes about 50,000 distinct CDR3 sequences, less than 12% of them seen just once. Time point denoted: longitudinal time-point 1 (baseline). Sequencing was done on a sample of PBMCs. The receptors here all came from a woman aged 40 to 50 in good health.

This clonotype was seen many times. The chain uses TRBV9 and TRBJ2-1; TRBD2 is a possible D gene (5 bases). Germline-derived CDR1 and CDR2 are SGDLS and YYNGEE. This CDR3 region has 13 residues. V lost 4 bases, J lost 6 bases, and 11 bases lay in between. This CDR3 reads CASSQTSFNEQFF. DNA for the CDR3: TGTGCCAGCAGCCAAACTAGTTTCAATGAGCAGTTCTTC.

This clonotype was seen repeatedly, ten times or more. This rearrangement joins TRBV5-1 to TRBJ2-3; D is possibly TRBD1 (5 bases). V was clipped by 0 bases and J by 5 bases, with 10 bases between them. Germline V gene data show CDR1 as SGHRS and CDR2 as YFSETQ. The CDR3 is 14 amino acids. This CDR3 reads CASSLAPGKDTQYF. As DNA, the CDR3 is TGCGCCAGCAGCTTGGCGCCAGGGAAAGATACGCAGTATTTT.

Comment on this clonotype: A read error is possible here, since a much larger clone lies one base away. The chain uses TRBV29-1 and TRBJ2-3; possibly TRBD1 or TRBD2 for D (5 bases each). CDR1 is SQVTM, CDR2 ANQGSEA, per germline. This CDR3 is built from 16 residues. This CDR3 is CSVEDYLAASTGTQYF. The CDR3 DNA follows: TGCAGCGTTGAAGATTATCTCGCAGCTAGCACAGGTACGCAGTATTTT.

This clonotype showed up many times. The chain employs TRBV6-5 and TRBJ2-3; D gene uncertain. Per germline, CDR1 MNHEY and CDR2 SVGAGI. Trimming took off 8 bases at V and 5 bases at J, with 23 bases between the two ends. This CDR3 is 16 amino acids long. CDR3 nucleotides: TGTGCCAGCTCAGACCCCGGTTCCGTGAAGGGAGATACGCAGTATTTT. Its translation: CASSDPGSVKGDTQYF.

This clonotype has at least ten counts. The rearrangement uses TRBV7-2 and TRBJ1-4; tentative D call: TRBD1 (6 bases). The V gene's germline CDR1 is SGHTA and CDR2 FQGNSA. The CDR3 is made up of 16 amino acids. The germline V and J ends were trimmed by 4 bases and 10 bases, with 22 bases remaining between them. CDR3 DNA sequence: TGTGCCAGCAGCTCAGGGGCAGCCTTCAAAAACGGAAAACTGTTTTTT. It codes for CASSSGAAFKNGKLFF.

The J gene is TRBJ2-7, the V gene TRBV7-2, with 7 positions matching TRBD1. The germline CDR1 and CDR2 sequences are SGHTA and FQGNSA. V was pared by 5 bases and J by 0 bases, with 7 bases of the junction left unmatched. There are 15 residues in the CDR3. CDR3 loop: CASSHRDRNSYEQYF. Written as DNA, the CDR3 is TGTGCCAGCAGCCACCGGGACAGAAACTCCTACGAGCAGTACTTC.

On this clonotype: A much larger clone is a single base away; this may be a read error. V is TRBV6-5 and J is TRBJ2-7; either TRBD1 or TRBD2 may supply D (5 bases each). Germline assignment: CDR1 MNHEY and CDR2 SVGAGI. This CDR3 spans 17 amino acids. The CDR3: CANSYPRDGRGLYEQYF. As DNA, the CDR3 is TGTGCCAACAGTTACCCTCGGGATGGAAGGGGCCTCTACGAGCAGTACTTC.

This clonotype was recorded at least ten times. The V gene is TRBV11-3, the J gene TRBJ2-1, with TRBD2 matching over 8 bases. Germline-derived CDR1 and CDR2 are SGHNT and YENEEA. V shed 6 bases, J shed 9 bases, and the junction held 7 bases outside the gene matches. This CDR3 contains 13 residues. CDR3 DNA sequence: TGTGCCAGCAGGAGCGGGAGTGGATTTGAGCAGTTCTTC. This encodes CASRSGSGFEQFF.

This clonotype was seen only once. The chain is built from TRBV4-1 and TRBJ1-1; D is uncertain. V was pared by 4 bases and J by 1 base, with 13 bases between. CDR1 is MGHRA and CDR2 is YSYEKL in the germline V gene. This CDR3 has 15 amino acids. The CDR3 nucleotides are TGCGCCAGCAGCCCATCTCTAGGCCGGAACACTGAAGCTTTCTTT. Translated, it gives CASSPSLGRNTEAFF.

The J gene is TRBJ2-3, the V gene TRBV7-3; 7 bases agree with TRBD1. Germline CDR1 reads SGHTA; CDR2 reads FQGTGA. V lost 6 bases, J lost 3 bases, and 6 bases stayed unmatched. CDR3 size: 14 residues. CDR3 protein: CASSSGQITDTQYF. The CDR3 DNA is TGTGCCAGCAGTTCGGGACAGATTACAGATACGCAGTATTTT.

This clonotype was picked up many times. V usage is TRBV5-1 and J usage is TRBJ1-1; D remains unclear. The V and J ends lost 2 bases and 1 base respectively, with 9 bases between them. This CDR3 is built from 14 residues. Germline loops: CDR1 SGHRS, CDR2 YFSETQ. CDR3 nucleotide sequence: TGCGCCAGCAGCTTAGCGATTCCGAACACTGAAGCTTTCTTT. It codes for CASSLAIPNTEAFF.

The sample holds many counts of this clonotype. This rearrangement joins TRBV6-1 to TRBJ2-2; D not resolved. The V and J ends lost 5 bases and 4 bases respectively, with 8 bases between them. Germline V gene sequence: CDR1 MNHNS, CDR2 SASEGT. The CDR3 is made up of 13 amino acids. CDR3 sequence reads: CASSYTRTGELFF. In DNA, the CDR3 is TGTGCCAGCAGTTATACCCGCACCGGGGAGCTGTTTTTT.

This clonotype was seen ten or more times. This sequence joins TRBV4-1 and TRBJ1-1; TRBD1 matches 8 bases. The CDR3 is 20 residues long. The J segment lost 5 bases and the V segment lost 3 bases, leaving 23 bases of the junction unmatched. Per germline, CDR1 MGHRA and CDR2 YSYEKL. The CDR3 nucleotides read TGCGCCAGCAGCCAGGTCACCCGAAAGGATGGACAGGGTCGGGGAACTGAAGCTTTCTTT. Its protein is CASSQVTRKDGQGRGTEAFF.

This clonotype was detected many times. The chain links TRBV20-1 to TRBJ1-2, with 7 bases matching TRBD1. The CDR3 extends over 13 amino acids. Germline CDR1 and CDR2: DFQATT and SNEGSKA (reference sequence). The J segment lost 4 bases and the V segment lost 6 bases, leaving 8 bases of the junction unmatched. CDR3 loop: CSAPGTEIYGYTF. The DNA for the CDR3 is TGCAGTGCCCCCGGGACAGAAATCTATGGCTACACCTTC.

In its sample, this clonotype was seen many times. The J gene is TRBJ1-1, the V gene TRBV14; D not resolved. Trimming left V 5 bases short and J 3 bases short, with 13 bases between. The CDR3 spans 14 residues. Germline V gene lookup returns CDR1 SGHDN and CDR2 FVKESK. DNA for the CDR3: TGTGCCAGCAGCGAAACAGCCGGGGACACTGAAGCTTTCTTT. The encoded protein is CASSETAGDTEAFF. Full variable domain (missing parts from reference TRBV14 and TRBJ1-1): EAGVTQFPSHSVIEKGQTVTLRCDPISGHDNLYWYRRVMGKEIKFLLHFVKESKQDESGMPNNRFLAERTGGTYSTLKVQPAELEDSGVYFCASSETAGDTEAFFGQGTRLTVV.